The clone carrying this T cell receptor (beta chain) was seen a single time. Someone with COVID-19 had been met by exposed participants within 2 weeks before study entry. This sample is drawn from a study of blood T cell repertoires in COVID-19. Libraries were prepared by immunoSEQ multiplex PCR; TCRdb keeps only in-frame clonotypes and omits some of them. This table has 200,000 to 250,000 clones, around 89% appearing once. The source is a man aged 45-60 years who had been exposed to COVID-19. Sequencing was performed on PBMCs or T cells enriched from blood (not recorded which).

The CDR3 loop reads CSASRTENTEAFF. For the CDR3, the DNA is TGCAGTGCTAGTAGGACAGAGAACACTGAAGCTTTCTTT. The chain joins TRBV20-1 to TRBJ1-1; weak D call: TRBD1 (6 bases). CDR1 is DFQATT and CDR2 is SNEGSKA in the germline V gene (reference sequence). V lost 3 bases, J lost 1 base, and 9 bases lay in between. The CDR3 has 13 amino acids.